Sequencing of this T cell receptor (beta chain) was carried out in a study of blood T cell repertoires in COVID-19. In the study overall: Some COVID-19 samples were acute and others convalescent; all came from the United States, Italy and Spain. Nucleic acid was either cDNA or gDNA, and it came from T cells, B-cell-depleted T cells, or PBMCs.

Original analysis: Nucleated cell number was recorded as an estimate derived from reference gene primer amplification. Profiled with immunoSEQ multiplex PCR; TCRdb holds only in-frame clones, not every one. V and J calls and clone size are given by that table; D and trimming were obtained from the DNA. The sample carries approximately 100,000 clones, about 82% recorded once. A few counts support this clone. Germline CDR1 is SQVTM and CDR2 is ANQGSEA. With V trimmed by 4 bases and J by 0 bases, 3 bases remained unmatched. This CDR3 has 14 residues. The sample taken for sequencing was peripheral blood. The origin of this receptor is a man older than 75 with COVID-19, enrolled during active disease. This chain joins TRBV29-1 and TRBJ2-7; 10 bases fit TRBD1. CDR3 amino acids: CSVAGTGASYEQYF. CDR3 DNA: TGCAGCGTTGCCGGGACAGGGGCCTCCTACGAGCAGTACTTC.